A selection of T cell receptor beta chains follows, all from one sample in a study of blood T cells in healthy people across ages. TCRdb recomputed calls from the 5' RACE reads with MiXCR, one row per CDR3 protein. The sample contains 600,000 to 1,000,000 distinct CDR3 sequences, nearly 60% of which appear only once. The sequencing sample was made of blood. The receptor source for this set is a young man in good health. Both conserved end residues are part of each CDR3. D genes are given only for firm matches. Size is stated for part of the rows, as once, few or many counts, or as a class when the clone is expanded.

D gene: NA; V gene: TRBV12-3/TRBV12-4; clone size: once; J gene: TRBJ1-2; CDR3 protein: CASTEGGTNYGYTF; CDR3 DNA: TGTGCCAGCACCGAAGGCGGTACTAACTATGGCTACACCTTC
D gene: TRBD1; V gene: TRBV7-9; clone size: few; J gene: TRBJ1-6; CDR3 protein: CASSQPPGQGRDSPLHF; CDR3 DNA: TGTGCCAGCAGCCAACCTCCGGGACAGGGGAGGGATTCACCCCTCCACTTT
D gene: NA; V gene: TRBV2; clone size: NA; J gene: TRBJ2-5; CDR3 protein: CAMRENQETQYF; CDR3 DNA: TGTGCCATGCGGGAAAACCAAGAGACCCAGTACTTC
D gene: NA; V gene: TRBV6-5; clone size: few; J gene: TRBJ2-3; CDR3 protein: CASSYRLTGGQPGLAQYF; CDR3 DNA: TGTGCCAGCAGTTACCGCCTCACCGGGGGGCAGCCAGGTCTGGCGCAGTATTTT
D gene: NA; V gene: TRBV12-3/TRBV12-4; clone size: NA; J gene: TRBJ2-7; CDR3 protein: CASSVWTDLYEQYF; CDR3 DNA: TGTGCCAGCAGTGTTTGGACAGATCTCTACGAGCAGTACTTC
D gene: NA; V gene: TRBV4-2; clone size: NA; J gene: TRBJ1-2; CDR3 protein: CASSQDGGDFGYGYTF; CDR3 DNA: TGTGCCAGCAGCCAAGACGGGGGGGATTTTGGCTATGGCTACACCTTC
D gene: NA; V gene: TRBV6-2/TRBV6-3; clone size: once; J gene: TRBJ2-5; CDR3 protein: CASRNGLTHDEQYF; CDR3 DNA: TGTGCCAGCAGAAACGGACTGACACACGATGAGCAGTACTTC
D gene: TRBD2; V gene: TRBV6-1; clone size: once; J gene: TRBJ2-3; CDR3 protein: CASSSLAGGPVSTDTQYF; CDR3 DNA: TGTGCCAGCAGCTCACTAGCGGGGGGGCCTGTCAGCACAGATACGCAGTATTTT
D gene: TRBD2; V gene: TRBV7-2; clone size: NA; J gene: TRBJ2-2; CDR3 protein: CASSLVPAGASTGELFF; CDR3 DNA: TGTGCCAGCAGCTTAGTTCCAGCGGGAGCTAGTACCGGGGAGCTGTTTTTT
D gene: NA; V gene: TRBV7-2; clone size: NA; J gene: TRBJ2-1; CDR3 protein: CASSLGRRSGYNEQFF; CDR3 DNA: TGTGCCAGCAGCTTGGGACGCAGAAGTGGGTACAATGAGCAGTTCTTC
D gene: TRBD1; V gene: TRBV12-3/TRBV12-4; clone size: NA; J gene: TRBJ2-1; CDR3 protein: CASSPSDRANEQFF; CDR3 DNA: TGTGCCAGCAGTCCCTCAGACAGGGCCAATGAGCAGTTCTTC
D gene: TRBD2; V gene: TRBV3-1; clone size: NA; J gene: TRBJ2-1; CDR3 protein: CASSPRGGGASPRNEQFF; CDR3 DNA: TGTGCCAGCAGCCCCCGTGGCGGGGGGGCGAGTCCTAGAAATGAGCAGTTCTTC
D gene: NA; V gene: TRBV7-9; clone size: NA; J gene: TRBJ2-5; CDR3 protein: CASSIPGEAREETQYF; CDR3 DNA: TGTGCCAGCAGCATTCCCGGAGAGGCCCGGGAAGAGACCCAGTACTTC
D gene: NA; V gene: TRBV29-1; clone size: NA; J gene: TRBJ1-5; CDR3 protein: CSVWGGGSNQPQHF; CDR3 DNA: TGCAGCGTTTGGGGAGGTGGGAGCAATCAGCCCCAGCATTTT
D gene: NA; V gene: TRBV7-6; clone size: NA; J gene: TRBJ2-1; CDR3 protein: CASSLYATDLNNEQFF; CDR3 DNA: TGTGCCAGCAGCTTATATGCGACCGACCTGAACAATGAGCAGTTCTTC
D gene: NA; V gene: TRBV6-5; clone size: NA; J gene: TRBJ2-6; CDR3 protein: CASQSPGANVLTF; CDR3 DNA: TGTGCCTCCCAGTCACCTGGGGCCAACGTCCTGACTTTC
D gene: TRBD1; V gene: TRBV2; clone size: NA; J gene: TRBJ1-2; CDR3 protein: CATGQANGYTF; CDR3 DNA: TGTGCCACGGGACAGGCCAATGGCTACACCTTC
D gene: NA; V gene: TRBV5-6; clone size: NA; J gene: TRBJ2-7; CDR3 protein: CARSFGSHEQYF; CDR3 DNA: TGTGCCCGCAGCTTTGGCAGCCACGAGCAGTACTTC
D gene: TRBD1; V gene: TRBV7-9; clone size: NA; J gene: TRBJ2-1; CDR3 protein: CASSPTRTGVGHEQFF; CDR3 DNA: TGTGCCAGCAGCCCCACCCGGACAGGGGTTGGGCATGAGCAGTTCTTC
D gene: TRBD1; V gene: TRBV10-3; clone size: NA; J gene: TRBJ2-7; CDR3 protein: CAISPGTGVGDGQYF; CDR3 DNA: TGTGCCATCAGTCCCGGGACAGGGGTCGGGGACGGACAGTACTTC
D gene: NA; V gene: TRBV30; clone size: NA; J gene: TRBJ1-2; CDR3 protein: CAWSWGNYGYTF; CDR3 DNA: TGTGCCTGGAGTTGGGGAAACTATGGCTACACCTTC
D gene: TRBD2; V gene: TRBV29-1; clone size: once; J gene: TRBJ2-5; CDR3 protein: CSVGGLAETQYF; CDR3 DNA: TGCAGCGTTGGAGGACTAGCCGAGACCCAGTACTTC
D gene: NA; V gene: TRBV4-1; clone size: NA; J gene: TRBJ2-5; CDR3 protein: CASSQWDGDETQYF; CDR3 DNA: TGCGCCAGCAGCCAGTGGGACGGCGACGAGACCCAGTACTTC
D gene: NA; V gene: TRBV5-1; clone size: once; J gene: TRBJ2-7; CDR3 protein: CASSDGVLYEQYF; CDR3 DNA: TGCGCCAGCAGCGACGGGGTACTCTACGAGCAGTACTTC
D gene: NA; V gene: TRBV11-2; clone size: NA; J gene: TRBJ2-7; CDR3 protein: CASSFLEAYEQYF; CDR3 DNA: TGTGCCAGCAGCTTTTTAGAGGCCTACGAGCAGTACTTC
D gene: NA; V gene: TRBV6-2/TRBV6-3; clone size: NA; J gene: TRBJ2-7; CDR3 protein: CASSYPKALKLFSPIYEQYF; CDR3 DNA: TGTGCCAGCAGTTACCCGAAAGCCCTAAAACTATTCTCGCCCATCTACGAGCAGTACTTC
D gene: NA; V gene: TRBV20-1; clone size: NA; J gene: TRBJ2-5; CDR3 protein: CSARRRGLETQYF; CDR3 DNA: TGCAGTGCGAGAAGACGAGGGTTGGAGACCCAGTACTTC
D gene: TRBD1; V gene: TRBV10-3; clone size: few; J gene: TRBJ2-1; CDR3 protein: CAISEGQGIGNEQFF; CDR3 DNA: TGTGCCATCAGTGAGGGACAGGGTATAGGGAATGAGCAGTTCTTC
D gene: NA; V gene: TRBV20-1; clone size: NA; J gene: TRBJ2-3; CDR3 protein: CSASLAGLRGTQYF; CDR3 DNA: TGCAGTGCTAGTTTGGCGGGGCTCCGGGGTACGCAGTATTTT
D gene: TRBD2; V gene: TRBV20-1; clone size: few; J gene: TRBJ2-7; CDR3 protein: CSARDRQAGEYEQYF; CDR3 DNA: TGCAGTGCTAGAGATCGACAAGCGGGAGAGTACGAGCAGTACTTC
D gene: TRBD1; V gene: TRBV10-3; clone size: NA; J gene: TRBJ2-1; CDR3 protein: CASKKGQGNEQFF; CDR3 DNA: TGTGCCTCAAAAAAGGGACAGGGGAATGAGCAGTTCTTC
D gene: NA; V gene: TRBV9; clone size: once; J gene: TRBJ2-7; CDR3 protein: CASSVDQASAYEQYF; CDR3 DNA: TGTGCCAGCAGCGTAGATCAGGCTTCCGCTTACGAGCAGTACTTC
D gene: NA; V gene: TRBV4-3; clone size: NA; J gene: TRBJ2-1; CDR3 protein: CASSRQAREAYNEQFF; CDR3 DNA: TGCGCCAGCAGCCGACAAGCCAGGGAGGCCTACAATGAGCAGTTCTTC
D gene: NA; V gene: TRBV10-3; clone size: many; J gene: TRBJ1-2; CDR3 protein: CAISPGQGDHTF; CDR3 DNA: TGTGCCATCAGCCCTGGGCAGGGAGATCACACCTTC
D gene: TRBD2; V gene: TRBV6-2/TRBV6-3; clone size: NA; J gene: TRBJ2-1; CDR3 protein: CASSPGLAGTFFSYNEQFF; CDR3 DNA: TGTGCCAGCAGTCCCGGACTAGCGGGGACGTTTTTCTCCTACAATGAGCAGTTCTTC
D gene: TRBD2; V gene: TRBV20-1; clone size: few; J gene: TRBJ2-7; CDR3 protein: CSATGRPSGTSYEQYF; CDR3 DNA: TGCAGTGCTACCGGTCGGCCTAGCGGGACCTCCTACGAGCAGTACTTC